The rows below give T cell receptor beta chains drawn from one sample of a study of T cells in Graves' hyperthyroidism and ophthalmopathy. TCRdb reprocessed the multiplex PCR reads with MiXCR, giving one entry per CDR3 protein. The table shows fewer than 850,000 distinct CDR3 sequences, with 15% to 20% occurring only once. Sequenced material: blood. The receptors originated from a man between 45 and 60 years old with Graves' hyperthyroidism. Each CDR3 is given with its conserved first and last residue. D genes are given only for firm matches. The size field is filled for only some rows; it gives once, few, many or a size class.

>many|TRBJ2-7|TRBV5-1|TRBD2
CASSFNSGSPYEQYF
TGCGCCAGCAGCTTTAATAGCGGGAGTCCCTACGAGCAGTACTTC
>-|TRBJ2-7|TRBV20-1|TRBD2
CSGRGGRANYEQYF
TGCAGCGGGAGAGGCGGGAGGGCCAACTACGAGCAGTACTTC
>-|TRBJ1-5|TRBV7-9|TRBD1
CASSSTTGVRGNQPQHF
TGTGCCAGCAGCTCAACGACAGGGGTTCGGGGCAATCAGCCCCAGCATTTT
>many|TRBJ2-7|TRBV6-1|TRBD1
CASTPIQGASYEQYF
TGTGCCAGCACTCCGATACAGGGGGCCTCCTACGAGCAGTACTTC
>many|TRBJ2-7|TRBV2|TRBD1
CASSETGESYEQYF
TGTGCCAGCAGTGAAACAGGGGAATCCTACGAGCAGTACTTC
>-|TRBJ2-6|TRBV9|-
CASSLTDSGANVLTF
TGTGCCAGCAGCTTAACAGATTCTGGGGCCAACGTCCTGACTTTC
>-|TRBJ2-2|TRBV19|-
CASSPRQIQGTGELFF
TGTGCCAGTAGTCCTCGACAGATCCAGGGAACCGGGGAGCTGTTTTTT
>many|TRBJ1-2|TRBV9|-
CASSPSTVLNYGYTF
TGTGCCAGCAGCCCTTCTACGGTCCTTAACTATGGCTACACCTTC
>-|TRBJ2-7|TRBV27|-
CASSLSGQGYFYEQYF
TGTGCCAGCAGTTTATCTGGGCAGGGCTATTTCTACGAGCAGTACTTC
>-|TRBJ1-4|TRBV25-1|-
CASSEPRQAPNEKLFF
TGTGCCAGCAGTGAACCTCGACAGGCACCTAATGAAAAACTGTTTTTT
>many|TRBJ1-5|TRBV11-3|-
CASDGTGSYRIVSNQPQHF
TGTGCCAGCGACGGAACGGGATCTTATAGGATTGTGAGCAATCAGCCCCAGCATTTT
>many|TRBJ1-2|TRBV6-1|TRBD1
CASRMTTGTGGNYGYTF
TGTGCCAGCAGGATGACAACCGGGACAGGGGGGAACTATGGCTACACCTTC
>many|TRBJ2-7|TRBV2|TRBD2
CASMAGGKQYF
TGTGCCAGCATGGCGGGAGGGAAGCAGTACTTC
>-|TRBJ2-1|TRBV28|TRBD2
CASSVTSGRRKSSYNEQFF
TGTGCCAGCAGTGTCACTAGCGGGAGGAGAAAGAGCTCCTACAATGAGCAGTTCTTC
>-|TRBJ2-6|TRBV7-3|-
CASSPVSRSSGANVLTF
TGTGCCAGCAGCCCAGTAAGTAGGAGCTCTGGGGCCAACGTCCTGACTTTC
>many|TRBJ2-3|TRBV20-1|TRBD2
CSATTGTTSTDTQYF
TGCAGTGCTACGACCGGGACTACTAGCACAGATACGCAGTATTTT
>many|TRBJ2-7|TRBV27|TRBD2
CASSYSGSRYEQYF
TGTGCCAGCAGTTATAGCGGGAGTCGGTACGAGCAGTACTTC
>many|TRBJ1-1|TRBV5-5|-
CASRFGLQNTEAFF
TGTGCCAGCAGATTCGGACTGCAGAACACTGAAGCTTTCTTT
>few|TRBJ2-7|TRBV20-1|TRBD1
CSSWTGDSYEQYF
TGCAGTAGCTGGACAGGGGACTCCTACGAGCAGTACTTC
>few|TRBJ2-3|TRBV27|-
CASSQNSASTDTQYF
TGTGCCAGCAGTCAGAATAGCGCTTCCACAGATACGCAGTATTTT
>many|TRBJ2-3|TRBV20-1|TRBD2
CSARGAREGRTDTQYF
TGCAGTGCTAGAGGGGCGCGGGAGGGCCGCACAGATACGCAGTATTTT
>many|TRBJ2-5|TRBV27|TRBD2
CASSSLTSGFYQETQYF
TGTGCCAGCAGTTCTCTGACTAGCGGATTTTACCAAGAGACCCAGTACTTC
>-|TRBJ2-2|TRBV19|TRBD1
CASRDPDRITGELFF
TGTGCCAGTAGAGATCCGGACAGGATCACCGGGGAGCTGTTTTTT
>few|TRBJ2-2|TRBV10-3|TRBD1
CAISGAGGANTGELFF
TGTGCCATCAGTGGGGCAGGGGGCGCGAACACCGGGGAGCTGTTTTTT
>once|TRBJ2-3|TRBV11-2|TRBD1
CASSLHGTGGFDTQYF
TGTGCCAGCAGCTTGCACGGGACAGGGGGTTTCGATACGCAGTATTTT
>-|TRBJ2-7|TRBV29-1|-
CSVEQDYEQYF
TGCAGCGTTGAGCAAGACTACGAGCAGTACTTC
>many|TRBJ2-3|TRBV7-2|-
CASSIFGLPTDTQYF
TGTGCCAGCAGCATCTTCGGACTCCCCACAGATACGCAGTATTTT
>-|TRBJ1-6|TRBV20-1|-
CSASIRNPNSPLHF
TGCAGTGCTAGTATCAGGAACCCTAATTCACCCCTCCACTTT
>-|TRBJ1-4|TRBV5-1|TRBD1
CASSLADRARGEKLFF
TGCGCCAGCAGCTTGGCCGACAGGGCTAGGGGTGAAAAACTGTTTTTT
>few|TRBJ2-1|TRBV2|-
CASSEFFGSSYNEQFF
TGTGCCAGCAGTGAATTTTTCGGGAGCTCCTACAATGAGCAGTTCTTC
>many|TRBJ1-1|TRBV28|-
CASSRQGSTEAFF
TGTGCCAGCAGTAGGCAGGGGTCAACTGAAGCTTTCTTT
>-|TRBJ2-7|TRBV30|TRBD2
CAWSTYWTSGSDEQYF
TGTGCCTGGAGTACTTATTGGACTAGCGGGAGCGACGAGCAGTACTTC
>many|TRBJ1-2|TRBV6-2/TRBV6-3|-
CASSHFLYGYTF
TGTGCCAGCAGCCACTTTCTCTATGGCTACACCTTC
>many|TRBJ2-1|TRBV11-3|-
CASSLEDTSDEQFF
TGTGCCAGCAGCTTAGAGGACACATCGGATGAGCAGTTCTTC
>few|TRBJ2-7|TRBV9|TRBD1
CASSPFGTGYYEQYF
TGTGCCAGCAGTCCTTTCGGGACAGGGTACTACGAGCAGTACTTC
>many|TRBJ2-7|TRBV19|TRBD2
CASSIDRGGRRHEQYF
TGTGCCAGTAGTATAGATCGCGGCGGGAGGCGACACGAGCAGTACTTC
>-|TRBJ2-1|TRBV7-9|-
CASSQSDLLQFF
TGTGCCAGCAGCCAAAGCGACCTTCTTCAGTTCTTC
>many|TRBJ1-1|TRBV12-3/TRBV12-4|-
CASSWGGLTFF
TGTGCCAGCAGTTGGGGGGGGTTAACTTTCTTT
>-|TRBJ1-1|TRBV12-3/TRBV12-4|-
CASSARTTGLSFTGAFF
TGTGCCAGCAGTGCGCGGACGACAGGTTTGAGCTTCACTGGAGCTTTCTTT
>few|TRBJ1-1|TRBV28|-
CASSLTYRDTEAFF
TGTGCCAGCAGCCTAACCTACAGGGACACTGAAGCTTTCTTT
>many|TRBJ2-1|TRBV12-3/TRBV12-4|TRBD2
CASTSRTSGSHEQFF
TGTGCCAGCACCTCCCGGACTAGCGGGAGCCATGAGCAGTTCTTC
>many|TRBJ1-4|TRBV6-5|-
CASSYAHANEKLFF
TGTGCCAGCAGTTACGCCCACGCTAATGAAAAACTGTTTTTT
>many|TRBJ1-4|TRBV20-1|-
CSAHPQGATNEKLFF
TGCAGTGCGCACCCCCAGGGTGCAACTAATGAAAAACTGTTTTTT
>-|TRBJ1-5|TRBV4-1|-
CASSQDPGIDQPQHF
TGCGCCAGCAGCCAAGATCCGGGGATCGATCAGCCCCAGCATTTT
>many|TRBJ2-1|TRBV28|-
CASSFPPRSDEQFF
TGTGCCAGCAGTTTTCCCCCTAGAAGCGATGAGCAGTTCTTC